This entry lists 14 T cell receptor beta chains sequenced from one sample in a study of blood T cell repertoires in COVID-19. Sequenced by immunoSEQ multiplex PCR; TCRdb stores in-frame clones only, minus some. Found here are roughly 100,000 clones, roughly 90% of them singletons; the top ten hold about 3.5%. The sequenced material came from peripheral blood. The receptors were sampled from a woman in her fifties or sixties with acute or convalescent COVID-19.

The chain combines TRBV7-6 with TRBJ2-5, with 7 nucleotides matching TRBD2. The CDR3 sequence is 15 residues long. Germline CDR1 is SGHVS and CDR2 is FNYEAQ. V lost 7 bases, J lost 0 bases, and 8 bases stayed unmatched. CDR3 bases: TGTGCCAGCACCCCGTGGGGGGGGAACCAAGAGACCCAGTACTTC. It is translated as CASTPWGGNQETQYF.

The CDR3 DNA reads as TGTGCCAGCAGGCCTGAGCATGGCTACACCTTC. Residues: CASRPEHGYTF. The V call is TRBV2, the J call TRBJ1-2; D not certain. V dropped 6 bases and J dropped 6 bases, with 8 bases sitting between them. CDR3 size: 11 residues. Germline CDR1 is SNHLY and CDR2 is FYNNEI.

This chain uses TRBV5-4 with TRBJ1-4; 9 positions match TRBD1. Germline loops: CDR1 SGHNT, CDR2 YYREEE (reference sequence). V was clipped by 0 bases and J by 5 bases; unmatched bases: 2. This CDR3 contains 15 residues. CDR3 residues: CASSLGGQGNEKLFF. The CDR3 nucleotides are TGTGCCAGCAGCTTGGGGGGACAGGGAAATGAAAAACTGTTTTTT.

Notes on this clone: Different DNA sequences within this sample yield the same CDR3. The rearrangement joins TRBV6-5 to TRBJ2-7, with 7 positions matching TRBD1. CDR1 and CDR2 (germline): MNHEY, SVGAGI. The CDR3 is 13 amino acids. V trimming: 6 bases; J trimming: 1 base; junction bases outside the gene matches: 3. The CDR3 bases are TGTGCCAGCAGACGACAGGGATCCTACGAGCAGTACTTC. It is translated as CASRRQGSYEQYF.

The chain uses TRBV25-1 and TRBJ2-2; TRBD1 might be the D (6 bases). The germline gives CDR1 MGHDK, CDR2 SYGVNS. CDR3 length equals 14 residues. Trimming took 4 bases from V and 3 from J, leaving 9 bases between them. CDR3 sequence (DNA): TGTGCCAGCAGTGGCAGGGGTTACACCGGGGAGCTGTTTTTT. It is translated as CASSGRGYTGELFF.

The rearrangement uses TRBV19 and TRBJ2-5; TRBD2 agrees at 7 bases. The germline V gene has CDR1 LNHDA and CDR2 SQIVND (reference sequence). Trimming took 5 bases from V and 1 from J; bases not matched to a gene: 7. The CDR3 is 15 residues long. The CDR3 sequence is CASSGLAAGQETQYF. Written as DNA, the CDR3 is TGTGCCAGTAGTGGGCTAGCGGCTGGCCAAGAGACCCAGTACTTC.

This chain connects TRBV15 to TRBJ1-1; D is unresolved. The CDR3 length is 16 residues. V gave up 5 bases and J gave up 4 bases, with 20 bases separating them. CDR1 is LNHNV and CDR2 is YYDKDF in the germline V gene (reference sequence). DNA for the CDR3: TGTGCCACCAGCGGAGGTGCTTACGGGAAAACCACTGAAGCTTTCTTT. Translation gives CATSGGAYGKTTEAFF.

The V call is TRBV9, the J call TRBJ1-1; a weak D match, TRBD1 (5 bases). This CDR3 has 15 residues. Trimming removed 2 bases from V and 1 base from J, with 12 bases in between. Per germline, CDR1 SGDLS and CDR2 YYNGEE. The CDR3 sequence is CASSVMGQPNTEAFF. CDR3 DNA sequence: TGTGCCAGCAGCGTTATGGGGCAGCCGAACACTGAAGCTTTCTTT. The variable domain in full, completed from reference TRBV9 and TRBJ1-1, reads DSGVTQTPKHLITATGQRVTLRCSPRSGDLSVYWYQQSLDQGLQFLIQYYNGEERAKGNILERFSAQQFPDLHSELNLSSLELGDSALYFCASSVMGQPNTEAFFGQGTRLTVV.

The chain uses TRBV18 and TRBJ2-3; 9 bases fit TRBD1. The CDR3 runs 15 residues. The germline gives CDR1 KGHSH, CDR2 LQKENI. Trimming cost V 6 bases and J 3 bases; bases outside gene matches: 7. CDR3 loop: CASSPTGGITDTQYF. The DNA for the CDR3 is TGTGCCAGCTCTCCTACAGGGGGCATTACAGATACGCAGTATTTT.

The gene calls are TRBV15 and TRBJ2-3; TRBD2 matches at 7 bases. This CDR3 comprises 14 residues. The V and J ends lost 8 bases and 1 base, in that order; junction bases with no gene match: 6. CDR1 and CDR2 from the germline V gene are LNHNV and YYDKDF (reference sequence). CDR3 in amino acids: CATRRGGRTDTQYF. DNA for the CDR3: TGTGCCACCCGGCGCGGGGGACGCACAGATACGCAGTATTTT. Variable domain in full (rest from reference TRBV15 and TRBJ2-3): DAMVIQNPRYQVTQFGKPVTLSCSQTLNHNVMYWYQQKSSQAPKLLFHYYDKDFNNEADTPDNFQSRRPNTSFCFLDIRSPGLGDTAMYLCATRRGGRTDTQYFGPGTRLTVL.

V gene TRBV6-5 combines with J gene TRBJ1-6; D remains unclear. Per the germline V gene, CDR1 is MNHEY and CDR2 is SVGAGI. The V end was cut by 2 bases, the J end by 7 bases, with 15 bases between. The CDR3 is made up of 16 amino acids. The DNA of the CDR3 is TGTGCCAGCAGTTACCAGCAGGCTCCGCAGAATTCACCCCTCCACTTT. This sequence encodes CASSYQQAPQNSPLHF.

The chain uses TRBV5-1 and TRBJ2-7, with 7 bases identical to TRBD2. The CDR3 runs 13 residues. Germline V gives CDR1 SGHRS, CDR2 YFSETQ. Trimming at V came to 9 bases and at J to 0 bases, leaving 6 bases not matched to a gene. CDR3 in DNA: TGCGCCACCCTAGCGGAAAGCTCCTACGAGCAGTACTTC. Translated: CATLAESSYEQYF.

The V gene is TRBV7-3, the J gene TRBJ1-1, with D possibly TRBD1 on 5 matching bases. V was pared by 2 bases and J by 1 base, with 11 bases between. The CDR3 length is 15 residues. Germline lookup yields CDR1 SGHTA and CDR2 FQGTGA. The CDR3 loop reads CASSLSTVRNTEAFF. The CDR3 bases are TGTGCCAGCAGCTTATCGACAGTTCGGAACACTGAAGCTTTCTTT. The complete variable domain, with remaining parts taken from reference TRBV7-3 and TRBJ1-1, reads GAGVSQTPSNKVTEKGKYVELRCDPISGHTALYWYRQSLGQGPEFLIYFQGTGAADDSGLPNDRFFAVRPEGSVSTLKIQRTERGDSAVYLCASSLSTVRNTEAFFGQGTRLTVV.

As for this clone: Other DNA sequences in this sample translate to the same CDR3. DNA for the CDR3: TGTGCCAGCAGCCAGGGAACTAGCGCTAACACCGGGGAGCTGTTTTTT. Protein sequence: CASSQGTSANTGELFF. The J gene is TRBJ2-2, the V gene TRBV3-1 (or the pseudogene TRBV3-2); 7 bases line up with TRBD2. Germline CDR1 is LGHDT and CDR2 is YNNKEL (reference sequence). The CDR3 is 16 amino acids. J lost 2 bases, V lost 3 bases, and 6 bases had no gene match.